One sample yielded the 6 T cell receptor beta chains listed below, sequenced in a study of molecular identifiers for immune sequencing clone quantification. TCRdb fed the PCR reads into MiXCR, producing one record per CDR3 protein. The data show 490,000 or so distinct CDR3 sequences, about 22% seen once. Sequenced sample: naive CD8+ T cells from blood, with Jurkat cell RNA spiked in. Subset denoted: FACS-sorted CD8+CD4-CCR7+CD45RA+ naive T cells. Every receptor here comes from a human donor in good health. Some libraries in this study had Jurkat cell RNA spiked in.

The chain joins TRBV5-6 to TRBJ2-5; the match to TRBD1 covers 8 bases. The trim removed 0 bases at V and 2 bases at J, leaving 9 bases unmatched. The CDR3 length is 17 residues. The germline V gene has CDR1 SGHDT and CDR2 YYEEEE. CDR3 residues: CASSLVGAGGSQETQYF. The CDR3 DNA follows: TGTGCCAGCAGCTTGGTTGGGGCAGGGGGCTCGCAAGAGACCCAGTACTTC.

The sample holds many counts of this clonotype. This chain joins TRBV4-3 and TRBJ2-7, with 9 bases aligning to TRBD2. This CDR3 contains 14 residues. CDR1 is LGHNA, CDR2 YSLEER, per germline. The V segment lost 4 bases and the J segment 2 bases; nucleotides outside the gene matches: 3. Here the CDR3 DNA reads TGCGCCAGCAGCCCCCGACTAGCGGCCTACGAGCAGTACTTC. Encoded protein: CASSPRLAAYEQYF.

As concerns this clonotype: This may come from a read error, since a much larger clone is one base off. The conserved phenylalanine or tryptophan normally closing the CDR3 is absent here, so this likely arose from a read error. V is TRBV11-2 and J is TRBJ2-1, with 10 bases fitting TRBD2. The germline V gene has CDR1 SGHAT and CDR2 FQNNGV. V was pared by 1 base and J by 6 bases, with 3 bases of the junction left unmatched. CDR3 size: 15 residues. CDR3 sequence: CASSLVQRGGNEQFI. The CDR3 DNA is TGTGCCAGCAGCTTAGTCCAGCGGGGGGGCAATGAGCAGTTCATC.

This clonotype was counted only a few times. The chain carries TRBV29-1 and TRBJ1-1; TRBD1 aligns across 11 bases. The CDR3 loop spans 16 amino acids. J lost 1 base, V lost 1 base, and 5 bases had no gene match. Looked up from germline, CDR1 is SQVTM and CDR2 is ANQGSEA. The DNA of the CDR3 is TGCAGCGTTGAAGGGACAGGGGGCGTAAAGAACACTGAAGCTTTCTTT. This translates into CSVEGTGGVKNTEAFF.

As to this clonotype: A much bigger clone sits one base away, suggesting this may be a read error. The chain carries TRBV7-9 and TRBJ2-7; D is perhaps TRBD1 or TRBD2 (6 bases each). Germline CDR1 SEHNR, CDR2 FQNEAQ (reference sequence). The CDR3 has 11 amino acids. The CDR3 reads CASRGGYGQYF. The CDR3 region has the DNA TGTGCCAGCAGAGGGGGGTACGGGCAGTACTTC.

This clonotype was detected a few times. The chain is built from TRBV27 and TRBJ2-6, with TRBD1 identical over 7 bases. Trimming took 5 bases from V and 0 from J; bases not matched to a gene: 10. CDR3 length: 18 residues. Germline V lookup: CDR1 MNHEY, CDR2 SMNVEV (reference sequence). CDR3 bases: TGTGCCAGCAGTCCCTTCGACAGGGTCCCCTCTGGGGCCAACGTCCTGACTTTC. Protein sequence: CASSPFDRVPSGANVLTF.